Below are 21 T cell receptor beta chains sequenced from a single sample in a study of T cells after yellow fever vaccination. TCRdb re-called the 5' RACE reads through MiXCR, storing one row per CDR3 protein. Of about 580,000 distinct CDR3 sequences in the sample, roughly a sixth were seen once. The starting material was PBMCs, obtained 5 to 6 days after the first yellow fever vaccination. Receptor source: a man aged 18 to 30 who received the YFV17D yellow fever vaccine.

The chain combines TRBV5-1 with TRBJ2-3; the D gene is possibly TRBD1 (6 bases). Trimming shortened V by 4 bases and J by 2 bases, and 14 bases separated the two germline ends. This CDR3 comprises 15 residues. Germline loops: CDR1 SGHRS, CDR2 YFSETQ. The CDR3 DNA reads as TGCGCCAGCAGCCCTCCGGGACAATTCACAGATACGCAGTATTTT. Translation: CASSPPGQFTDTQYF.

V gene TRBV6-2 or TRBV6-3 combines with J gene TRBJ2-1; 11 positions match TRBD2. V gave up 4 bases and J gave up 5 bases; unmatched junction bases: 4. Per the germline V gene, CDR1 is MNHEY and CDR2 is SVGEGT. This CDR3 contains 15 residues. The CDR3 loop reads CASSSTSGTNNEQFF. The CDR3, as DNA: TGTGCCAGCAGTTCGACTAGCGGGACAAACAATGAGCAGTTCTTC.

V and J are TRBV6-5 and TRBJ2-2, with a possible D match to TRBD1 (6 bases). The CDR3 has 17 residues. CDR1 and CDR2 from the germline V gene are MNHEY and SVGAGI. Trimming took off 4 bases at V and 0 bases at J, with 15 bases between the two ends. CDR3 sequence (DNA): TGTGCCAGCAGTTTGAGGTGGGGGCGACCGAACACCGGGGAGCTGTTTTTT. Translated, it gives CASSLRWGRPNTGELFF.

The V call is TRBV12-3 or TRBV12-4, the J call TRBJ2-7; TRBD1 is a possible D gene (5 bases). The CDR3 consists of 13 residues. V was clipped by 6 bases and J by 1 base, with 10 bases between them. CDR3 residues: CASRPTASYEQYF. As DNA, the CDR3 is TGTGCCAGCAGGCCGACAGCTTCCTACGAGCAGTACTTC.

This clonotype was seen only a few times. The rearrangement uses TRBV20-1 and TRBJ1-2, with 8 bases lining up with TRBD1. CDR1 and CDR2 (germline): DFQATT, SNEGSKA (reference sequence). J lost 7 bases, V lost 7 bases, and 14 bases had no gene match. The CDR3 is 14 amino acids. CDR3 protein: CSDLSPGTGAGYTF. CDR3 nucleotide sequence: TGCAGTGATTTAAGCCCCGGGACAGGCGCTGGCTACACCTTC.

The chain couples TRBV7-2 to TRBJ1-1, with TRBD1 matching over 7 bases. The V gene's germline CDR1 is SGHTA and CDR2 FQGNSA. V dropped 6 bases and J dropped 1; count of bases not matched to a gene: 5. This CDR3 contains 14 residues. The CDR3 loop is CASSRYRGNTEAFF. The CDR3 DNA follows: TGTGCCAGCAGTCGATACAGGGGGAACACTGAAGCTTTCTTT.

This clonotype was detected only a few times. This sequence joins TRBV7-8 and TRBJ1-1; no firm D call. This CDR3 contains 17 residues. Germline V gives CDR1 SGHVS, CDR2 FQNEAQ. The germline V and J ends were trimmed by 5 bases and 2 bases, with 21 bases remaining between them. The CDR3 DNA reads as TGTGCCAGCAGCCCCGATCGGGGAGATAAAAGAAACACTGAAGCTTTCTTT. Its translation: CASSPDRGDKRNTEAFF.

The V gene is TRBV10-1, the J gene TRBJ2-2; 9 nucleotides match TRBD2. The germline CDR1 and CDR2 sequences are WNHNN and SYGVQD (reference sequence). This CDR3 is 17 amino acids long. The trim removed 0 bases at V and 4 bases at J, leaving 6 bases unmatched. DNA for the CDR3: TGCGCCAGCAGTGAGTCGAGGGGGACTAGCCGCACCGGGGAGCTGTTTTTT. Protein: CASSESRGTSRTGELFF.

The table lists this clonotype with a few counts. The chain has TRBV6-2 or TRBV6-3 and TRBJ2-7; D gene uncertain. The ends were cut back, 8 bases at V and 3 bases at J, with 14 bases in the middle. CDR1 is MNHEY and CDR2 is SVGEGT in the germline V gene. This CDR3 contains 13 residues. The CDR3 sequence is CASATRLFYEQYV. The CDR3 DNA is TGTGCCAGCGCGACGCGGTTATTCTACGAGCAGTACGTC.

The chain is built from TRBV2 and TRBJ2-5; D is undetermined. V dropped 4 bases and J dropped 2 bases, with 8 bases sitting between them. Germline CDR1 and CDR2: SNHLY and FYNNEI. CDR3 size: 13 residues. Here the CDR3 DNA reads TGTGCCAGCAGTGGGACCCAACAAGAGACCCAGTACTTC. Translated: CASSGTQQETQYF.

The genes are TRBV6-5 and TRBJ2-5, with no clear D. CDR3 length: 13 residues. The ends were cut back, 2 bases at V and 5 bases at J, with 9 bases in the middle. Germline CDR1 is MNHEY and CDR2 is SVGAGI. CDR3 loop: CASSYAAAETQYF. The CDR3 bases are TGTGCCAGCAGTTACGCCGCGGCGGAGACCCAGTACTTC.

The chain uses TRBV28 and TRBJ2-7; D possibly corresponds to TRBD1 (6 bases). CDR1 is MDHEN, CDR2 SYDVKM, per germline. V shed 6 bases and J shed 5 bases, with 14 bases lying between them. This CDR3 has 13 residues. The CDR3 DNA is TGTGCCAGCAGATCGCACGGACAGAACGAGCAGTACGTC. Translated: CASRSHGQNEQYV.

The chain combines TRBV12-3 or TRBV12-4 with TRBJ1-3; 7 bases map to TRBD1. The CDR3 runs 16 residues. J gave up 0 bases and V 6 bases, and 8 bases lay outside the gene matches. CDR3 nucleotides: TGTGCCAGCAGATCCCGGACAGGCACCTCTGGAAACACCATATATTTT. It encodes CASRSRTGTSGNTIYF.

This chain connects TRBV24-1 to TRBJ2-2; a weak D match, TRBD2 (6 bases). V was cut by 2 bases and J by 1 base, with 7 bases left in between. Per the germline V gene, CDR1 is KGHDR and CDR2 is SFDVKD. The length of the CDR3 is 15 residues. The chain's CDR3 is CATSDYGGNTGELFF. CDR3 nucleotides: TGTGCCACCAGTGATTACGGGGGGAACACCGGGGAGCTGTTTTTT.

V usage is TRBV12-3 or TRBV12-4 and J usage is TRBJ2-3, with a weak D call TRBD2 (6 bases). The CDR3 is made up of 18 amino acids. Trimming shortened V by 5 bases and J by 1 base, and 22 bases separated the two germline ends. Here the CDR3 DNA reads TGTGCCAGCAGTCCCGGGTTGTACGCGGGGCCCCGCACAGATACGCAGTATTTT. Its protein product is CASSPGLYAGPRTDTQYF.

Only a few counts were recorded for this clonotype. The rearrangement links TRBV27 to TRBJ2-7, with D possibly TRBD1 on 6 matching bases. This CDR3 region has 15 residues. V was trimmed by 2 bases and J by 3 bases, leaving 14 bases between them. Per germline, CDR1 MNHEY and CDR2 SMNVEV (reference sequence). The CDR3 loop is CASSLIGGRGYEQYV. DNA for the CDR3: TGTGCCAGCAGTTTAATCGGCGGCAGGGGCTACGAGCAGTACGTC.

This clonotype was counted only a few times. This rearrangement joins TRBV20-1 to TRBJ1-5; D is perhaps TRBD1 (6 bases). Germline lookup yields CDR1 DFQATT and CDR2 SNEGSKA (reference sequence). The V and J ends lost 3 bases and 3 bases respectively, with 18 bases between them. This CDR3 is 16 amino acids long. This chain's CDR3 is CSARRQGLSTNQPQHF. DNA for the CDR3: TGCAGTGCTAGGCGGCAGGGGCTATCCACCAATCAGCCCCAGCATTTT.

The chain links TRBV29-1 to TRBJ2-7, with TRBD2 as a possible D gene (5 bases). This CDR3 has 13 residues. V was trimmed by 7 bases and J by 7 bases, leaving 20 bases between them. CDR1 and CDR2 (germline): SQVTM, ANQGSEA. This CDR3 is CSAILEEVGEQYV. Written as DNA, the CDR3 is TGCAGCGCAATCCTTGAGGAGGTTGGGGAGCAGTACGTC.

V gene TRBV4-1 combines with J gene TRBJ1-2; TRBD1 agrees at 8 bases. V gave up 0 bases and J gave up 7 bases; unmatched junction bases: 7. CDR3 length equals 15 residues. CDR1 MGHRA and CDR2 YSYEKL come from the germline V gene. The CDR3 sequence is CASSQERSRGPGYTF. CDR3 sequence (DNA): TGCGCCAGCAGCCAAGAGAGGAGCAGGGGGCCTGGCTACACCTTC.

The genes are TRBV7-3 and TRBJ2-7, with D possibly matching TRBD2 (6 bases). The germline V gene has CDR1 SGHTA and CDR2 FQGTGA. The CDR3 runs to 13 residues. V lost 3 bases and J lost 9, with 15 bases in between. CDR3 amino acids: CASSFGQGGGQYF. The DNA for the CDR3 is TGTGCCAGCAGCTTCGGGCAGGGAGGCGGGCAGTACTTC. Looking up the rest from reference TRBV7-3 and TRBJ2-7 gives the full variable domain: GAGVSQTPSNKVTEKGKYVELRCDPISGHTALYWYRQSLGQGPEFLIYFQGTGAADDSGLPNDRFFAVRPEGSVSTLKIQRTERGDSAVYLCASSFGQGGGQYFGPGTRLTVT.

This clonotype appeared many times. The CDR3 is CSAPENYGYTF. The CDR3 DNA sequence: TGCAGTGCTCCAGAAAACTATGGCTACACCTTC. V gene TRBV20-1 combines with J gene TRBJ1-2; D is unclear. There are 11 residues in the CDR3. Per germline, CDR1 DFQATT and CDR2 SNEGSKA (reference sequence). The V gene lost 5 bases and the J gene lost 2 bases, with 6 bases spanning the gap.